The entry below describes one TCR beta chain. At one boundary the junction diverges from the germline segment, which might be a read error. The data were produced by immunoSEQ multiplex PCR, yet TCRdb's version contains in-frame clones alone and is incomplete. The sample contains about 2 million clones, 95% of which appear only once. This sample was included in a study of shared clonotypes between healthy human individuals. The CDR3 runs to 15 residues. CDR1 SEHNR and CDR2 FQNEAQ come from the germline V gene (reference sequence). CD4+ cells underwent separation, giving CD45RA+ naive and CD45RA-negative memory subsets.

The sample was naive CD4+ T cells sorted from blood. Subset: CD45RA+ positively selected. This rearrangement joins TRBV7-9 to TRBJ2-7, with D unclear. This TCR was recovered from a young man in good health. CDR3 DNA: TGCGCCAGCAGCCAAGGCTACGGTGAGTCCTACGAGCAGTACTTC. Its translation is CASSQGYGESYEQYF.